The 3 T cell receptor beta chains reported below all come from one sample, sequenced in a study of molecular identifiers for immune sequencing clone quantification. TCRdb passed the PCR reads through MiXCR, listing each CDR3 protein once. The sample includes 60,000 to 70,000 distinct CDR3 sequences, roughly 17% of them seen just once. Sequencing used naive CD8+ T cells from blood, with Jurkat cell RNA spiked in. This sample's subset: FACS-sorted CD8+CD4-CCR7+CD45RA+ naive T cells. These receptors were taken from a human donor in good health. Some libraries in this study had Jurkat cell RNA spiked in.

V usage is TRBV28 and J usage is TRBJ1-4; possible D gene TRBD1, 5 bases. The ends were cut back, 3 bases at V and 6 bases at J, with 17 bases in the middle. Germline V gene sequence: CDR1 MDHEN, CDR2 SYDVKM. The CDR3 loop spans 16 amino acids. This CDR3 is CASSFLGVVGYEKLFF. The CDR3 DNA sequence: TGTGCCAGCAGTTTTTTGGGGGTAGTTGGGTATGAAAAACTGTTTTTT.

This clonotype was counted many times. The chain carries TRBV11-2 and TRBJ2-7, with a weak D call TRBD2 (5 bases). Germline V CDR1 and CDR2: SGHAT, FQNNGV. The V end lost 5 bases, the J end lost 0 bases, and 8 bases lay between the germline ends. The CDR3 has 13 residues. As DNA, the CDR3 is TGTGCCAGCAGCCCCGGGGTCTCCTACGAGCAGTACTTC. This codes for CASSPGVSYEQYF.

This clonotype was counted ten times or more. The chain links TRBV19 to TRBJ2-3; D gene unclear. The germline gives CDR1 LNHDA, CDR2 SQIVND (reference sequence). This CDR3 has 15 residues. V shed 1 base and J shed 2 bases, with 10 bases lying between them. The CDR3 nucleotides read TGTGCCAGTAGTATAGGCAGCTCCCCCACAGATACGCAGTATTTT. Its translation: CASSIGSSPTDTQYF.